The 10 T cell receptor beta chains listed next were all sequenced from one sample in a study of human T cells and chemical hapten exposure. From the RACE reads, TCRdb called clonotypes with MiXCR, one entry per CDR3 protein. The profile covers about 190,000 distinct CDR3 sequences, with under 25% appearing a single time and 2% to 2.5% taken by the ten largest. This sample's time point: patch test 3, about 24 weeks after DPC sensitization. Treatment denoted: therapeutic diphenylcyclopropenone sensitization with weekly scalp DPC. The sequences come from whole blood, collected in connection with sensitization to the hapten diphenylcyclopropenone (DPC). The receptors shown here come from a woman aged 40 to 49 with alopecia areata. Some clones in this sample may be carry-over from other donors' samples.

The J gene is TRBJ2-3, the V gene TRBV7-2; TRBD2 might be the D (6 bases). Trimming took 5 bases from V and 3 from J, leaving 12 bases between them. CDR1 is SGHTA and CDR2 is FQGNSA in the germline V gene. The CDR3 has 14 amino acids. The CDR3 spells CASSPTRVTDTQYF. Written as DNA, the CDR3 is TGTGCCAGCAGCCCGACTAGGGTAACAGATACGCAGTATTTT.

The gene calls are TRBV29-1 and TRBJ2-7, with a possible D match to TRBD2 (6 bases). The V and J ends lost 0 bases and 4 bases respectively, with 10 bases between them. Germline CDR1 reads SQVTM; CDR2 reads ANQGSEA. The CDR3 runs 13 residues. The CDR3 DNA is TGCAGCGTTGAAGATCAGGAGGGGTACGAGCAGTACTTC. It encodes CSVEDQEGYEQYF.

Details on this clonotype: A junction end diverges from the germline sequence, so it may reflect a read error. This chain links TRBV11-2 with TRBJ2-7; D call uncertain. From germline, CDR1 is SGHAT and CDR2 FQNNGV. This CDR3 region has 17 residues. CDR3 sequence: CASSLDLHLPPVYEQYF. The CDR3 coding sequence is TGTGCCAGCAGCCTAGACCTGCATCTGCCCCCGGTCTACGAGCAGTACTTC. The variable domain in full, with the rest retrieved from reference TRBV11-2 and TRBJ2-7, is EAGVAQSPRYKIIEKRQSVAFWCNPISGHATLYWYQQILGQGPKLLIQFQNNGVVDDSQLPKDRFSAERLKGVDSTLKIQPAKLEDSAVYLCASSLDLHLPPVYEQYFGPGTRLTVT.

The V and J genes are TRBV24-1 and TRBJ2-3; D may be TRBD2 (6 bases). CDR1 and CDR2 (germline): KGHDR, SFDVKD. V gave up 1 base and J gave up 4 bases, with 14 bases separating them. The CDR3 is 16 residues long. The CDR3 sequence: CATSDFRRDGPDTQYF. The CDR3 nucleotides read TGTGCCACCAGTGATTTTCGGAGGGACGGCCCAGATACGCAGTATTTT.

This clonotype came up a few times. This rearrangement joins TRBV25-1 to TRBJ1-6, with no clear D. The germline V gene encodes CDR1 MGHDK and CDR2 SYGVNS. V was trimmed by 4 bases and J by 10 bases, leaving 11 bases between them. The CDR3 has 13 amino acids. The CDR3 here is CASSGSWKSPLHF. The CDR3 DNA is TGTGCCAGCAGTGGAAGTTGGAAATCACCCCTCCACTTT.

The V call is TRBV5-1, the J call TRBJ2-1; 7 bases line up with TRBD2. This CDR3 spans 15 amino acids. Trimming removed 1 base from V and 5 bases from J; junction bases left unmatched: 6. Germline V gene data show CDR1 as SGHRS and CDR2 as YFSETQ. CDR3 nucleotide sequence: TGCGCCAGCAGCTTGAGGCCTAGCGGAAACAATGAGCAGTTCTTC. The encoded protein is CASSLRPSGNNEQFF. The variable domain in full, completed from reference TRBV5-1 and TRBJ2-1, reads KAGVTQTPRYLIKTRGQQVTLSCSPISGHRSVSWYQQTPGQGLQFLFEYFSETQRNKGNFPGRFSGRQFSNSRSEMNVSTLELGDSALYLCASSLRPSGNNEQFFGPGTRLTVL.

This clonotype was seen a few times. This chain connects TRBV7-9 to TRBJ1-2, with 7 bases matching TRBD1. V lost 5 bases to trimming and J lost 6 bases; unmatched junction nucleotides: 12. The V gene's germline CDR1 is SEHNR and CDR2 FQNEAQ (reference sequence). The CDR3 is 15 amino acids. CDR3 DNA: TGTGCCAGCAGCCCCCCCCGCAGGGGGGGGAATGGCTACACCTTC. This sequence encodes CASSPPRRGGNGYTF.

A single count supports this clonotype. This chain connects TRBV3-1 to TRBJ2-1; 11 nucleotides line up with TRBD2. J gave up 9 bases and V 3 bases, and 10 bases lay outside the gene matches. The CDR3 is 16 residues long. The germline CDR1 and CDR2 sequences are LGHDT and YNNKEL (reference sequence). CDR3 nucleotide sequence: TGTGCCAGCAGCCATCAACTAGCGGGAGACCGCACTGAGCAGTTCTTC. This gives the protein CASSHQLAGDRTEQFF.

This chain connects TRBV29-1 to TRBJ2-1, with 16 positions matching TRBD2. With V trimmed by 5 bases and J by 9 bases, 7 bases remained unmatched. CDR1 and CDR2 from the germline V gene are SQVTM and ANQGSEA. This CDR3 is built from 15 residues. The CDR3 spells CSVWTGLAGGIEQFF. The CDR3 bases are TGCAGCGTTTGGACGGGACTAGCGGGAGGGATTGAGCAGTTCTTC.

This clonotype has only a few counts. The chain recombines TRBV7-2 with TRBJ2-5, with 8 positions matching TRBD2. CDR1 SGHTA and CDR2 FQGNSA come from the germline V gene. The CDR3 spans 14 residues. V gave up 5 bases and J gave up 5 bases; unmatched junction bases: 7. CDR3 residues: CASSRGLAGETQYF. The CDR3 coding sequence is TGTGCCAGCAGCCGCGGACTAGCTGGGGAGACCCAGTACTTC.